This T cell receptor beta chain is from a study of cytomegalovirus exposure and HLA in healthy donors. Study-wide results and caveats: As immune exposure information, only CMV serostatus was available.

With respect to this clone: The antigen is not known.

PCR was performed using 60 Vbeta and 13 Jbeta primers. TCRdb's copy holds only in-frame clones and misses some; the assay was immunoSEQ multiplex PCR. The top ten hold about 13% of the sample, which has roughly 180,000 clones, 60% to 80% seen once. Trimming at V came to 4 bases and at J to 2 bases, leaving 8 bases not matched to a gene. Germline V gene lookup returns CDR1 MGHDK and CDR2 SYGVNS. This CDR3 region has 16 residues. This sequence joins TRBV25-1 and TRBJ2-1, with 7 bases aligning to TRBD1. Sequenced material: PBMCs. The TCR sequence derives from a woman in her fifties or sixties in good health and CMV-seropositive. CDR3 sequence: CASSGPTDRAYNEQFF. The CDR3 region has the DNA TGTGCCAGCAGTGGGCCGACTGACAGGGCCTACAATGAGCAGTTCTTC.